This T cell receptor beta chain was sequenced for a study of naive and memory T cell subsets. As concerns this clonotype: Its antigen is currently unknown.

Whole-study findings and limits: This RNA-based method may be sensitive to activation-related transcript changes.

The SP2 primer and nested alpha and beta constant region primers amplified ligated cDNA in four rounds. MiXCR was run by TCRdb on the UMI-ligation and nested PCR reads, yielding one entry per CDR3 protein. The table includes fewer than 30,000 distinct CDR3 sequences, roughly 5.2% detected once. The V end lost 4 bases, the J end lost 2 bases, and 9 bases lay between the germline ends. The CDR3 has 12 residues. From germline, CDR1 is SQVTM and CDR2 ANQGSEA. An oligonucleotide containing a UMI was ligated to the 3' end of TCR cDNA. The clonotype was recovered from an adult in good health. Sequencing input: blood. The gene calls are TRBV29-1 and TRBJ2-7; D uncertain. The CDR3 region is CSVGSTTYEQYF. CDR3 coding DNA: TGCAGCGTTGGGTCCACTACCTACGAGCAGTACTTC.